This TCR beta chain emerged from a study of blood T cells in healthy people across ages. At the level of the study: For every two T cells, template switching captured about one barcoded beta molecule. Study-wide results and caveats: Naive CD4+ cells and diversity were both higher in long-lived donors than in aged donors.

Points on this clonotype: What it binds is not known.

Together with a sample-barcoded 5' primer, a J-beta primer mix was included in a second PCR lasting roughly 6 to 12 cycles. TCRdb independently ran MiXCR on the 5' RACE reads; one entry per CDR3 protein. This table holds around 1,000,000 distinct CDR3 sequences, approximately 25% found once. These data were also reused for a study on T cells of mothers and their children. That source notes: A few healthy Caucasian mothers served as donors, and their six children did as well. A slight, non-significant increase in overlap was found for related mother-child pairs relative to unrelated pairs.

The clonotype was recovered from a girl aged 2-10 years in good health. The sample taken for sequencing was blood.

CDR3 in DNA: TGTGCCAGCAGCCTAGCGGGAGGGCTCGGGTACGAGCAGTACTTC. Translating it yields CASSLAGGLGYEQYF. This chain joins TRBV11-2 and TRBJ2-7; 12 nucleotides match TRBD2. CDR1 is SGHAT and CDR2 is FQNNGV in the germline V gene. The CDR3 sequence is 15 residues long. Trimming cost V 5 bases and J 4 bases; bases outside gene matches: 6.